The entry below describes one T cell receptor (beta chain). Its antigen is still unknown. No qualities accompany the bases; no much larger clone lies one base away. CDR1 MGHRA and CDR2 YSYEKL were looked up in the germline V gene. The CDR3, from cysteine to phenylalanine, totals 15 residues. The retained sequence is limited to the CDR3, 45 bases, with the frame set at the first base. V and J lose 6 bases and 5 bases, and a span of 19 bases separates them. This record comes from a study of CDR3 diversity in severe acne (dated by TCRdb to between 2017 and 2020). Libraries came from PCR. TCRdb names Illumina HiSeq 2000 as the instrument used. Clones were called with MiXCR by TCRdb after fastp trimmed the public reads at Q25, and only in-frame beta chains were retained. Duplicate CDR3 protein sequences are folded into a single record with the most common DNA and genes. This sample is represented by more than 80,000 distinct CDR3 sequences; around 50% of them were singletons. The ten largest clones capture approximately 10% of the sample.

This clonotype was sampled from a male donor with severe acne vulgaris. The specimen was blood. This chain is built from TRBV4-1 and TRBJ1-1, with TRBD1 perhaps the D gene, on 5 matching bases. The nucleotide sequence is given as TGCGCCAGCAGTCTAGGGGCAGGATGGGAAACTGAAGCTTTCTTT. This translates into CASSLGAGWETEAFF.